These T cell receptor beta chains were read from a single sample in a study of T cells in Graves' hyperthyroidism and ophthalmopathy. Via MiXCR, TCRdb re-called the multiplex PCR reads, giving one row per CDR3 protein. The sample has approximately 530,000 distinct CDR3 sequences, approximately 20% seen once. The source material was blood. These receptors all come from a man aged 40-49 years with Graves' ophthalmopathy. Each CDR3 is given with its conserved first and last residue. D genes are given only for firm matches. Part of the rows lack a size; the others show once, few, many or a class for expanded clones.

j_call | clone_size | d_call | v_call | cdr3_aa | cdr3_nt
TRBJ2-7 | few | TRBD2 | TRBV6-1 | CASSYSLAGLYEQYF | TGTGCCAGCAGTTATTCCCTAGCGGGATTGTACGAGCAGTACTTC
TRBJ2-1 | - | - | TRBV29-1 | CSVDRDPNNEQFF | TGCAGCGTTGACAGGGACCCAAACAATGAGCAGTTCTTC
TRBJ2-3 | once | - | TRBV12-3/TRBV12-4 | CASSLLGISTQYF | TGTGCCAGCAGTTTATTAGGTATTAGTACGCAGTATTTT
TRBJ1-5 | - | TRBD1 | TRBV20-1 | CSVLDRGSNQPQHF | TGCAGTGTTTTAGACAGGGGGAGCAATCAGCCCCAGCATTTT
TRBJ1-1 | many | - | TRBV3-1 | CASSQGGRLNTEAFF | TGTGCCAGCAGCCAAGGAGGGCGGCTGAACACTGAAGCTTTCTTT
TRBJ2-3 | many | - | TRBV20-1 | CSARLEGVNTQYF | TGCAGTGCTAGATTAGAAGGAGTGAATACGCAGTATTTT
TRBJ2-7 | many | - | TRBV3-1 | CASSQEVEYEQYF | TGTGCCAGCAGCCAAGAAGTAGAATACGAGCAGTACTTC
TRBJ1-1 | many | - | TRBV30 | CAWSEWRVNTEAFF | TGTGCCTGGAGTGAATGGCGGGTGAACACTGAAGCTTTCTTT
TRBJ2-5 | few | TRBD2 | TRBV19 | CASSTGTSGGQETQYF | TGTGCCAGTAGTACGGGGACTAGCGGGGGACAAGAGACCCAGTACTTC
TRBJ2-5 | many | - | TRBV28 | CASAAGSGFGETQYF | TGTGCCAGCGCCGCCGGATCAGGGTTCGGAGAGACCCAGTACTTC
TRBJ2-7 | few | TRBD2 | TRBV27 | CASGGGGGLSEQYF | TGTGCCAGCGGGGGGGGCGGGGGGTTAAGCGAGCAGTACTTC
TRBJ2-5 | few | - | TRBV28 | CASSSFAGQETQYF | TGTGCCAGCAGTTCCTTCGCGGGTCAAGAGACCCAGTACTTC
TRBJ2-3 | few | TRBD2 | TRBV9 | CASSVDSGGSTDTQYF | TGTGCCAGCAGCGTAGACAGCGGGGGGTCCACAGATACGCAGTATTTT
TRBJ1-1 | few | TRBD1 | TRBV2 | CASTWTGNTEAFF | TGTGCCAGCACCTGGACAGGGAACACTGAAGCTTTCTTT
TRBJ2-2 | - | - | TRBV9 | CASSDRQVAGSNTGELFF | TGTGCCAGCAGCGACCGACAGGTGGCAGGGTCGAACACCGGGGAGCTGTTTTTT
TRBJ1-6 | many | - | TRBV12-3/TRBV12-4 | CASSLWSSYNSPLHF | TGTGCCAGCAGCCTCTGGAGCTCCTATAATTCACCCCTCCACTTT
TRBJ2-1 | - | TRBD2 | TRBV6-1 | CASSDRTSGGVNEQFF | TGTGCCAGCAGTGATAGGACTAGCGGGGGGGTCAATGAGCAGTTCTTC
TRBJ1-6 | many | - | TRBV2 | CASKKGINSPLHF | TGTGCCAGCAAGAAGGGGATCAATTCACCCCTCCACTTT
TRBJ2-5 | many | TRBD2 | TRBV2 | CASRSSGGGQTQYF | TGTGCCAGCAGATCTAGCGGGGGGGGACAGACCCAGTACTTC
TRBJ2-2 | few | - | TRBV6-2/TRBV6-3 | CASRSSDTGELFF | TGTGCCAGCAGATCTAGTGACACCGGGGAGCTGTTTTTT
TRBJ1-6 | - | TRBD1 | TRBV12-3/TRBV12-4 | CASRATGLPLHF | TGTGCCAGCAGGGCGACAGGGCTCCCCCTCCACTTT
TRBJ2-5 | few | - | TRBV7-9 | CASSLGLRESETQYF | TGTGCCAGCAGCTTGGGTCTACGGGAGAGCGAGACCCAGTACTTC
TRBJ2-1 | - | - | TRBV3-1 | CASTPTQNSYNEQFF | TGTGCCAGCACCCCAACTCAGAACTCCTACAATGAGCAGTTCTTC
TRBJ2-1 | many | TRBD2 | TRBV5-1 | CASSPLAGPHANEQFF | TGCGCCAGCAGCCCACTAGCGGGGCCCCATGCCAATGAGCAGTTCTTC
TRBJ2-2 | many | TRBD2 | TRBV7-8 | CASSRVSGGPNTGELFF | TGTGCCAGCAGCCGGGTTAGCGGGGGACCCAACACCGGGGAGCTGTTTTTT
TRBJ2-2 | - | - | TRBV6-2/TRBV6-3 | CASRSSEGIGELFF | TGTGCCAGCAGATCCTCCGAGGGTATCGGGGAGCTGTTTTTT
TRBJ2-7 | many | TRBD1 | TRBV12-5 | CASGLPAGTGRYEQYF | TGTGCTAGTGGTTTGCCAGCAGGGACAGGCCGATACGAGCAGTACTTC
TRBJ1-4 | many | - | TRBV7-2 | CASSLAGRPEKLFF | TGTGCCAGCAGCTTAGCAGGCCGCCCTGAAAAACTGTTTTTT
TRBJ2-5 | many | TRBD2 | TRBV7-9 | CASSAGTSGRAGGETQYF | TGTGCCAGCAGTGCCGGGACTAGCGGGAGGGCCGGTGGAGAGACCCAGTACTTC
TRBJ2-1 | many | TRBD1 | TRBV2 | CASSEGQGALGGEQFF | TGTGCCAGCAGTGAGGGACAGGGGGCGCTGGGTGGTGAGCAGTTCTTC
TRBJ1-1 | many | - | TRBV28 | CASSITGMNTEAFF | TGTGCCAGCAGTATCACAGGGATGAACACTGAAGCTTTCTTT
TRBJ2-3 | few | - | TRBV6-1 | CASRGYSTDTQYF | TGTGCCAGCAGGGGGTATAGCACAGATACGCAGTATTTT
TRBJ2-1 | - | - | TRBV7-9 | CASSLISGEYNEQFF | TGTGCCAGCAGCTTAATTTCGGGGGAATACAATGAGCAGTTCTTC
TRBJ1-4 | many | - | TRBV2 | CASREHEKLFF | TGTGCCAGCAGAGAGCATGAAAAACTGTTTTTT
TRBJ2-3 | many | TRBD2 | TRBV7-2 | CASSSLSGRGTDTQYF | TGTGCCAGCAGCTCACTCAGCGGGAGGGGAACAGATACGCAGTATTTT
TRBJ2-7 | - | TRBD1 | TRBV7-9 | CASSFWDRGFEQYF | TGTGCCAGCAGCTTTTGGGACAGGGGGTTCGAGCAGTACTTC
TRBJ2-3 | many | - | TRBV7-8 | CASSSTVTSTDTQYF | TGTGCCAGCAGCTCGACGGTTACTAGCACAGATACGCAGTATTTT
TRBJ2-1 | - | TRBD2 | TRBV7-9 | CASSPLRTSGGAPYNEQFF | TGTGCCAGCAGCCCCCTGAGGACTAGCGGGGGGGCTCCCTACAATGAGCAGTTCTTC